These 7 T cell receptor beta chains came from one sample sequenced in a study of blood T cell repertoires in COVID-19. Here immunoSEQ multiplex PCR was the method, and the copy in TCRdb shows in-frame clones only, minus some. The table lists tens of thousands of clones, over 80% of them singletons. Sequencing was done on a sample of peripheral blood. Receptors originate from an elderly woman with active or convalescent COVID-19.

V gene TRBV5-5 combines with J gene TRBJ2-1; 10 bases map to TRBD2. This CDR3 region has 16 residues. The V gene end was trimmed by 3 bases and the J gene end by 0 bases; junction bases not matched to a gene: 3. CDR1 is SGHKS and CDR2 is YYEKEE in the germline V gene (reference sequence). CDR3 sequence reads: CASSSLAGVSYNEQFF. The CDR3 nucleotides read TGTGCCAGCAGCTCCCTAGCGGGAGTCTCCTACAATGAGCAGTTCTTC.

The V call is TRBV7-7, the J call TRBJ1-5; no clear D. This CDR3 spans 13 amino acids. Germline V lookup: CDR1 SSHAT, CDR2 FNYEAQ (reference sequence). The chain's CDR3 is CASSSEENQPQHF. CDR3 in DNA: TGTGCTAGCTCCAGCGAGGAAAATCAGCCCCAGCATTTT.

The chain combines TRBV23-1 with TRBJ1-4; TRBD1 matches 9 bases. TRBV23-1 is reported as an ORF; its role is uncertain. With 2 bases clipped from V and 7 bases from J, the junction kept 5 bases outside the gene matches. The CDR3 consists of 15 residues. The CDR3 DNA reads as TGCGCCAGCAGTCAAAGGGGGACAGGGAGTGAAAAACTGTTTTTT. This translates into CASSQRGTGSEKLFF.

J is TRBJ1-5 and V is TRBV6-5; 8 nucleotides agree with TRBD1. The J segment lost 1 base and the V segment lost 10 bases, leaving 3 bases of the junction unmatched. The CDR3 totals 13 residues. CDR1 is MNHEY and CDR2 is SVGAGI in the germline V gene. CDR3 sequence: CAKGQGSNQPQHF. Written as DNA, the CDR3 is TGTGCCAAAGGACAGGGAAGCAATCAGCCCCAGCATTTT.

The genes are TRBV11-1 and TRBJ2-1, with 8 bases matching TRBD2. CDR1 and CDR2 from the germline V gene are SGHAT and FQDESV (reference sequence). After removal of 5 bases from V and 9 bases from J, the junction contained 15 bases not matched to a gene. The CDR3 is made up of 16 amino acids. CDR3 in DNA: TGTGCCAGCAGCCCAGGTCAGGCGGGAGGTTTTCTTGAGCAGTTCTTC. This encodes CASSPGQAGGFLEQFF. The full variable domain, with the rest looked up from reference TRBV11-1 and TRBJ2-1, is EAEVAQSPRYKITEKSQAVAFWCDPISGHATLYWYRQILGQGPELLVQFQDESVVDDSQLPKDRFSAERLKGVDSTLKIQPAELGDSAMYLCASSPGQAGGFLEQFFGPGTRLTVL.

This rearrangement joins TRBV5-6 to TRBJ1-2, with 8 positions matching TRBD1. The CDR3 consists of 15 residues. Losses at the gene ends were 0 bases for V and 4 bases for J; bases not matched to a gene: 5. Germline V lookup: CDR1 SGHDT, CDR2 YYEEEE. This CDR3 is CASSLGQGMGYGYTF. CDR3 sequence (DNA): TGTGCCAGCAGCTTGGGACAGGGGATGGGCTATGGCTACACCTTC.

The chain recombines TRBV7-8 with TRBJ2-1; unclear D gene. V dropped 4 bases and J dropped 0 bases, with 13 bases sitting between them. Germline V gene data show CDR1 as SGHVS and CDR2 as FQNEAQ. CDR3 length equals 16 residues. The CDR3 DNA sequence: TGTGCCAGCAGCTCGACACGAACGAGCTCCTACAATGAGCAGTTCTTC. Protein sequence: CASSSTRTSSYNEQFF.